This T cell receptor (beta chain) was obtained from a study of cytomegalovirus exposure and HLA in healthy donors. Study details: It was reported in a later analysis that the approximately 110 validation repertoires used the same platform as the 650 to 800 first-cohort repertoires.

Using immunoSEQ multiplex PCR, the repertoire was profiled, and TCRdb retains in-frame clones only, with some absent. This sample has 150,000 to 200,000 clones, with almost 85% found just once. Per the germline V gene, CDR1 is SGHKS and CDR2 is YYEKEE (reference sequence). The CDR3 length is 15 residues. V was cut by 6 bases and J by 6 bases, with 16 bases left in between. Comment on this clone: Its antigen remains unidentified.

Points from the study as a whole: Most TCR sequences were uncommon, yet certain public TCRs appeared in many donors. Subsequent analysis showed first-cohort TCR clusters tending to co-occur in over a hundred validation repertoires. Cytomegalovirus association was listed for about 170 TCR beta chains.

Material for sequencing was PBMCs. This TCR came from a man aged 30 to 45 in good health and CMV-seropositive. The gene calls are TRBV5-5 and TRBJ1-6; maybe TRBD1 (6 bases). CDR3 DNA sequence: TGTGCCAGCACCCTACAGGGCCCGGGTAATTCACCCCTCCACTTT. Its protein product is CASTLQGPGNSPLHF.